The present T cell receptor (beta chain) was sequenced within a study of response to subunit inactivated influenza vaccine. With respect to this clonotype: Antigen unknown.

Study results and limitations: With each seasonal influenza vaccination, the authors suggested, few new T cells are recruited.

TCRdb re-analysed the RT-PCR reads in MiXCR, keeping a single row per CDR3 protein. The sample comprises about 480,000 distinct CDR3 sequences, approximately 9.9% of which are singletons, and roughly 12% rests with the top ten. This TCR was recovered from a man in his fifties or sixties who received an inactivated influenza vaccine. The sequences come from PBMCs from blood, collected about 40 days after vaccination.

In nucleotides, the CDR3 is TGTGCCAGCAGTTACGGAGGGAAGAACACTGAAGCTTTCTTT. It yields the protein CASSYGGKNTEAFF. The chain carries TRBV6-5 and TRBJ1-1; D remains unclear. Trimming took 2 bases from V and 1 from J, leaving 8 bases between them. Germline-derived CDR1 and CDR2 are MNHEY and SVGAGI. This CDR3 spans 14 amino acids.